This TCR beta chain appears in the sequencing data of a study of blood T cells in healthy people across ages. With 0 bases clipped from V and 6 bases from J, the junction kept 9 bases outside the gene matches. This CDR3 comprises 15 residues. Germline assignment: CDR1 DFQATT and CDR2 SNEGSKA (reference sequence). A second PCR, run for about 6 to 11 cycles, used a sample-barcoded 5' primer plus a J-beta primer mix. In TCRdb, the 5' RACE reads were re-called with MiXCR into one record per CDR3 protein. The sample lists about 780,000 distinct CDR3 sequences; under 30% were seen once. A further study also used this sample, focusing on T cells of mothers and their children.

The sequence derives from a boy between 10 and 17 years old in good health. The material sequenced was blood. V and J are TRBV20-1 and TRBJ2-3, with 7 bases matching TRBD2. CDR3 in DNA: TGCAGTGCTAGAGAGGGAGCGGGAAGGTGGGATACGCAGTATTTT. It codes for CSAREGAGRWDTQYF.